This TCR beta chain was sequenced for a study of cytomegalovirus exposure and HLA in healthy donors. The study, taken as a whole, reports: Among TCR sequences, most were rare, though some public TCRs appeared in many donors. The tendency of first-cohort TCR clusters to co-occur in the 100 to 150 validation repertoires was identified by a subsequent analysis.

Concerning this clone itself: Its cognate antigen is unknown.

The repertoire was sequenced with immunoSEQ multiplex PCR; TCRdb's copy has only in-frame clones and lacks some. The sample records some 130,000 clones, just under 85% being singletons. CDR3 length equals 15 residues. The germline V gene has CDR1 SGHTA and CDR2 FQGTGA. V lost 6 bases and J lost 4; bases outside the gene matches: 9. The V gene is TRBV7-3, the J gene TRBJ2-3; the match to TRBD2 covers 8 bases. This clonotype was obtained from a woman in her twenties or thirties in good health and CMV-seronegative. The sample consisted of PBMCs. The DNA for the CDR3 is TGTGCCAGCAGTTCATCCGGGACTAGTTCAGATACGCAGTATTTT. This sequence encodes CASSSSGTSSDTQYF.